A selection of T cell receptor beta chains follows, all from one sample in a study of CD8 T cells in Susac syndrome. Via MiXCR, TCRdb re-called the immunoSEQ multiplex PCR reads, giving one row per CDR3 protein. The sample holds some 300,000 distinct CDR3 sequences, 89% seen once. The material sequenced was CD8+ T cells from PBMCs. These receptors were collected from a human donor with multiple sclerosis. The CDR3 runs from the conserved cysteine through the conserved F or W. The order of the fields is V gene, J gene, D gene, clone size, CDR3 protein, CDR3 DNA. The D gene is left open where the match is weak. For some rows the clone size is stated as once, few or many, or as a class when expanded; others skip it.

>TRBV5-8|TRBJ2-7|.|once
CASSLGYTHEQYF
TGTGCCAGCAGCTTGGGGTATACCCACGAGCAGTACTTC
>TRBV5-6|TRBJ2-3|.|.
CASSLIRGPSTDTQYF
TGTGCCAGCAGCTTAATAAGAGGTCCCAGCACAGATACGCAGTATTTT
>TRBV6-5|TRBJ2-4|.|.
CASSYARAAKNIQYF
TGTGCCAGCAGTTACGCCAGGGCAGCCAAAAACATTCAGTACTTC
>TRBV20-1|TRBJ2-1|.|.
CSAEFRGAPNEQFF
TGCAGTGCTGAGTTCCGGGGGGCGCCGAATGAGCAGTTCTTC
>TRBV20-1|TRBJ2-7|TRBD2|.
CSAISGRSDVEQYF
TGCAGTGCGATAAGCGGGAGAAGTGACGTCGAGCAGTACTTC
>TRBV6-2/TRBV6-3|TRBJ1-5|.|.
CASSLLPGTLPQHF
TGTGCCAGCAGTTTACTACCCGGGACCTTGCCCCAGCATTTT
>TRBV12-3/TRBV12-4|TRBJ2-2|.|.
CASSPTLNRVGGTGELFF
TGTGCCAGCAGTCCAACTCTTAACAGGGTCGGGGGCACCGGGGAGCTGTTTTTT
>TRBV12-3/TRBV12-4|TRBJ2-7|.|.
CASSPSPGPYEQYF
TGTGCCAGCAGCCCTAGTCCCGGGCCCTACGAGCAGTACTTC
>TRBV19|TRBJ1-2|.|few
CASSSTLNYGYTF
TGTGCCAGTAGCTCGACGTTAAACTATGGCTACACCTTC
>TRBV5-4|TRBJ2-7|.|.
CASSLDNEGAYEQYF
TGTGCCAGCAGCTTGGACAACGAGGGCGCCTACGAGCAGTACTTC
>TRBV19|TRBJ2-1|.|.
CASTRGGFSSYNEQFF
TGTGCCAGCACTCGAGGTGGTTTTAGCTCCTACAATGAGCAGTTCTTC
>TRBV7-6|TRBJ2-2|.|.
CASSLPWGTGELFF
TGTGCCAGCAGCTTGCCGTGGGGCACCGGGGAGCTGTTTTTT
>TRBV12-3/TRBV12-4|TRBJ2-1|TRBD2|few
CASNSGGYNEQFF
TGTGCCAGCAATTCGGGGGGGTACAATGAGCAGTTCTTC
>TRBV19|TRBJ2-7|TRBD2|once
CASSWGLAEYPYEQYF
TGTGCCAGTAGTTGGGGACTAGCGGAATACCCCTACGAGCAGTACTTC
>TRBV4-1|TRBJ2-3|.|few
CASSQPLRTDTQYF
TGCGCCAGCAGCCAGCCCTTACGCACAGATACGCAGTATTTT
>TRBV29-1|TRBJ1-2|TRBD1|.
CSVNRGIDGYTF
TGCAGCGTGAACAGGGGAATCGATGGCTACACCTTC
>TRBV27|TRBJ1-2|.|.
CASSHLPGDLNYGYTF
TGTGCCAGTTCCCACCTTCCAGGTGATCTCAACTATGGCTACACCTTC
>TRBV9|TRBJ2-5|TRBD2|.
CASSPSGGVSDQYF
TGTGCCAGCAGCCCTAGCGGGGGGGTCAGCGACCAGTACTTC
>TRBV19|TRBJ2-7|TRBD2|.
CASSTPRASGGSYEQYF
TGTGCCAGTAGTACCCCCCGGGCGTCGGGAGGTTCCTACGAGCAGTACTTC
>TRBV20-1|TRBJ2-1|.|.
CSAPGLSYNEQFF
TGCAGTGCTCCAGGTCTGTCCTACAATGAGCAGTTCTTC
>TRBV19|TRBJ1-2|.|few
CASSIGEGRANYGYTF
TGTGCCAGTAGTATCGGCGAGGGCAGGGCTAACTATGGCTACACCTTC
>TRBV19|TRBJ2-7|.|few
CASSIGTAYEQYF
TGTGCCAGTAGTATAGGGACGGCCTACGAGCAGTACTTC
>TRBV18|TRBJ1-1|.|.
CASSLDSLEAFF
TGTGCCAGCTCCCTTGACAGTCTTGAAGCTTTCTTT
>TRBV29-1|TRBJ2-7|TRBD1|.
CSVRTGRTYEQYF
TGCAGCGTTCGGACAGGGAGGACCTACGAGCAGTACTTC
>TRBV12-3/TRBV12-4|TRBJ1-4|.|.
CASSLAPGAQNEKLFF
TGTGCCAGCAGTTTGGCCCCGGGGGCGCAAAATGAAAAACTGTTTTTT